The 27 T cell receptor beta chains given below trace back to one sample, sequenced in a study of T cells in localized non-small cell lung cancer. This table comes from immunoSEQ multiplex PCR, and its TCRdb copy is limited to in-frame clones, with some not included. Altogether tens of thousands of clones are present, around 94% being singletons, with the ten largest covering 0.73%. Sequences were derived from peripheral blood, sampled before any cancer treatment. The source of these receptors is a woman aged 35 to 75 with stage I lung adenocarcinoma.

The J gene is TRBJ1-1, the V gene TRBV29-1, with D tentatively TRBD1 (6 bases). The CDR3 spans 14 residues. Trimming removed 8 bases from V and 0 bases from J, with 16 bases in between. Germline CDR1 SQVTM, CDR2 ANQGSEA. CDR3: CSPTRGAMNTEAFF. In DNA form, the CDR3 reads TGCAGCCCCACCCGGGGGGCTATGAACACTGAAGCTTTCTTT.

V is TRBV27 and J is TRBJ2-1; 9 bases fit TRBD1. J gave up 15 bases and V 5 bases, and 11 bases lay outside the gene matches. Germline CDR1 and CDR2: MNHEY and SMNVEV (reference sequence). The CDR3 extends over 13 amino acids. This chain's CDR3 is CASSPHGQGKLFF. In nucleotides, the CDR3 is TGTGCCAGCAGTCCACACGGACAGGGGAAGTTGTTCTTC.

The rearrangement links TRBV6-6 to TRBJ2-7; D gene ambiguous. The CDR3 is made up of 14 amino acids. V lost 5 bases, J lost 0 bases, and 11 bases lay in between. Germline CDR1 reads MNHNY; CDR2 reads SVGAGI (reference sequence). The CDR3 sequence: CASSSTRSSYEQYF. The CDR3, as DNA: TGTGCCAGCAGTAGTACCAGATCCTCCTACGAGCAGTACTTC.

In DNA form, the CDR3 reads TGTGCCAGCTCAGGGCCCTCAGGGAATGGCAATCAGCCCCAGCATTTT. Its protein is CASSGPSGNGNQPQHF. This chain joins TRBV18 and TRBJ1-5, with D perhaps matching TRBD1 (5 bases). CDR1 is KGHSH, CDR2 LQKENI, per germline. The CDR3 spans 16 residues. Trimming stripped 5 bases from V and 2 bases from J, with 16 bases between.

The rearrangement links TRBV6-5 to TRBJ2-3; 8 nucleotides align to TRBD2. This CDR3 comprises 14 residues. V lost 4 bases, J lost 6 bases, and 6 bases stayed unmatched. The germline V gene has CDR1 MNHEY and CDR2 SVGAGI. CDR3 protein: CASSLAGGADTQYF. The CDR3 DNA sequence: TGTGCCAGCAGTTTGGCGGGGGGCGCGGATACGCAGTATTTT.

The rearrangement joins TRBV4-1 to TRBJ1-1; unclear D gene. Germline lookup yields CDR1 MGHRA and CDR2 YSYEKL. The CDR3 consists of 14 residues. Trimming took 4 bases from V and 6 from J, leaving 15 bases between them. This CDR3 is CASSRPQGLAEAFF. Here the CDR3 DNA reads TGCGCCAGCAGCCGCCCCCAAGGCCTAGCTGAAGCTTTCTTT.

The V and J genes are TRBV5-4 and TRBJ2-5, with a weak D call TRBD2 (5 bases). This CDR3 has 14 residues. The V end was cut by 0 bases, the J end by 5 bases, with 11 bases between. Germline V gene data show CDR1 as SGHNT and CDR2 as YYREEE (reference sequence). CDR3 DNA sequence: TGTGCCAGCAGCTTGGGCCCTAGCAAGGAGACCCAGTACTTC. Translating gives CASSLGPSKETQYF.

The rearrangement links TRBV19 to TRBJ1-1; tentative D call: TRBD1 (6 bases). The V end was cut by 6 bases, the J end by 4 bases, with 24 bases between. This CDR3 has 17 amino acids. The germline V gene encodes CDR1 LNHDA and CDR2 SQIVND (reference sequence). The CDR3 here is CASRPALISRGFTEAFF. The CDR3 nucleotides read TGTGCCAGTAGGCCCGCTTTAATCTCCAGGGGTTTCACTGAAGCTTTCTTT.

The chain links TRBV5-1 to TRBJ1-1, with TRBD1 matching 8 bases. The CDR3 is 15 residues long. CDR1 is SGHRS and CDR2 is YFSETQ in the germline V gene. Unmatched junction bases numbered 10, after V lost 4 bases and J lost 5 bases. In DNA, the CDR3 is TGCGCCAGCAGCCCGTTCGGCAGGGGGCAAACTGAAGCTTTCTTT. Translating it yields CASSPFGRGQTEAFF. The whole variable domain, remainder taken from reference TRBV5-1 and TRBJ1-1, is KAGVTQTPRYLIKTRGQQVTLSCSPISGHRSVSWYQQTPGQGLQFLFEYFSETQRNKGNFPGRFSGRQFSNSRSEMNVSTLELGDSALYLCASSPFGRGQTEAFFGQGTRLTVV.

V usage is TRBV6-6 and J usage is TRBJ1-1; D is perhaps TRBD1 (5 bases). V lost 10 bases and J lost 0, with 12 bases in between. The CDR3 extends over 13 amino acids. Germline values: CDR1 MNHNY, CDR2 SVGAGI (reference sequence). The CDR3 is CATQDFMNTEAFF. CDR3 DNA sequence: TGTGCCACACAGGATTTCATGAACACTGAAGCTTTCTTT.

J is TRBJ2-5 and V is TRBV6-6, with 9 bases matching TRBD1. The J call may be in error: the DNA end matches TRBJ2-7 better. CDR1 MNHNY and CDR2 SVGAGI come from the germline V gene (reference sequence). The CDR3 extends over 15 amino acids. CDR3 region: CASSWDTGGPSEQYF. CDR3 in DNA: TGTGCCAGCAGTTGGGACACAGGGGGCCCCTCCGAGCAGTACTTC.

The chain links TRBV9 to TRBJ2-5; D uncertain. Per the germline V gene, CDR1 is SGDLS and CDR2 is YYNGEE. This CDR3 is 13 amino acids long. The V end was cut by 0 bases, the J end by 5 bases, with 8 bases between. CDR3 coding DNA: TGTGCCAGCAGCGTAGTAACTCACGAGACCCAGTACTTC. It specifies CASSVVTHETQYF.

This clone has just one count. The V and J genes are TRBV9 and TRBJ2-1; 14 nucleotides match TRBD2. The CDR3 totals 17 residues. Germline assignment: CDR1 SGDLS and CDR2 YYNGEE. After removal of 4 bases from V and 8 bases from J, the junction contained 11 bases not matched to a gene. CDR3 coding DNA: TGTGCCAGCAGCCACCAGACTAGCGGGAGGGTTAAAGATGAGCAGTTCTTC. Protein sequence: CASSHQTSGRVKDEQFF.

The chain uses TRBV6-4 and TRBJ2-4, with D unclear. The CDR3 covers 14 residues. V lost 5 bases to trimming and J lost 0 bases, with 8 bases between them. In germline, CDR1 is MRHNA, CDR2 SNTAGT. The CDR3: CASSSLLAKNIQYF. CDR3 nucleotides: TGTGCCAGCAGTTCACTATTAGCCAAAAACATTCAGTACTTC.

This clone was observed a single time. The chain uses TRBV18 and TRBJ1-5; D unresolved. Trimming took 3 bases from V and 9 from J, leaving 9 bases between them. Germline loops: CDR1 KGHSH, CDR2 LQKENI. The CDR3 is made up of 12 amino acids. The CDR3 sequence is CASSPGWGPQHF. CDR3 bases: TGTGCCAGCTCACCGGGTTGGGGGCCCCAGCATTTT. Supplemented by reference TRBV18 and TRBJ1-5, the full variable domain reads NAGVMQNPRHLVRRRGQEARLRCSPMKGHSHVYWYRQLPEEGLKFMVYLQKENIIDESGMPKERFSAEFPKEGPSILRIQQVVRGDSAAYFCASSPGWGPQHFGDGTRLSIL.

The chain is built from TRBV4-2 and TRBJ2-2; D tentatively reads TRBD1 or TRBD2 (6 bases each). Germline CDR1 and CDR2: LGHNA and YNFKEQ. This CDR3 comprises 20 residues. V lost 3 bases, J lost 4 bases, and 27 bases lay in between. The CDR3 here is CASSQLEGLYRVSGTGELFF. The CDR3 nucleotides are TGTGCCAGCAGCCAGTTAGAGGGCCTGTACAGGGTTAGCGGCACCGGGGAGCTGTTTTTT.

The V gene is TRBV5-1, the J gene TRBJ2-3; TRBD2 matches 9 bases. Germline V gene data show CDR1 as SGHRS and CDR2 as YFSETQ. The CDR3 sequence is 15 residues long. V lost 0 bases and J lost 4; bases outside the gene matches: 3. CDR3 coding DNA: TGCGCCAGCAGCTTGGTAGCGGGAGTAGCAGATACGCAGTATTTT. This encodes CASSLVAGVADTQYF. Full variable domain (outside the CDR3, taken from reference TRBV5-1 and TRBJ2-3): KAGVTQTPRYLIKTRGQQVTLSCSPISGHRSVSWYQQTPGQGLQFLFEYFSETQRNKGNFPGRFSGRQFSNSRSEMNVSTLELGDSALYLCASSLVAGVADTQYFGPGTRLTVL.

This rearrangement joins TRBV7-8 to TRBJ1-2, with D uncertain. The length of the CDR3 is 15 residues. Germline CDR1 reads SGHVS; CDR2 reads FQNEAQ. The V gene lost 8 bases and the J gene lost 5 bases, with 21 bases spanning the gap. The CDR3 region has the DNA TGTGCCAGCTCCAAAGCCATTAGCCCCCTTTATGGCTACACCTTC. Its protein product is CASSKAISPLYGYTF.

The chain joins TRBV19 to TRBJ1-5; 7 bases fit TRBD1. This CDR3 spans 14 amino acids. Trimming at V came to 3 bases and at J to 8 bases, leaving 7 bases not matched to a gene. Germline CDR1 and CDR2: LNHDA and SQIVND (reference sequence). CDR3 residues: CASSMKGAGEPQHF. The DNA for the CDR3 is TGTGCCAGTAGTATGAAGGGGGCGGGAGAGCCCCAGCATTTT.

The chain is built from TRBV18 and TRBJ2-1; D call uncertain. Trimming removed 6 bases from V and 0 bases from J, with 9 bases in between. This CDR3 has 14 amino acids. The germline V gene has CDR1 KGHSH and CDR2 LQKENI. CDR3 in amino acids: CASSPSSSYNEQFF. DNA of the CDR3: TGTGCCAGCTCCCCTAGTAGCTCCTACAATGAGCAGTTCTTC. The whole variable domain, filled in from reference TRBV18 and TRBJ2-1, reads NAGVMQNPRHLVRRRGQEARLRCSPMKGHSHVYWYRQLPEEGLKFMVYLQKENIIDESGMPKERFSAEFPKEGPSILRIQQVVRGDSAAYFCASSPSSSYNEQFFGPGTRLTVL.

The DNA for the CDR3 is TGTGCCAGCAGCTTAGGCCCAGGGAACACTGAAGCTTTCTTT. Protein sequence: CASSLGPGNTEAFF. V and J are TRBV7-2 and TRBJ1-1; no firm D call. The length of the CDR3 is 14 residues. Germline loops: CDR1 SGHTA, CDR2 FQGNSA. V was shortened by 1 base and J by 1 base, with 7 bases between the two germline ends.

The CDR3 reads CASSLPPGTGANEQFF. CDR3 DNA sequence: TGTGCCAGCAGCTTACCCCCCGGGACAGGGGCCAATGAGCAGTTCTTC. This rearrangement joins TRBV7-8 to TRBJ2-1; 10 bases are a match to TRBD1. The CDR3 runs to 16 residues. J lost 6 bases, V lost 2 bases, and 7 bases had no gene match. From germline, CDR1 is SGHVS and CDR2 FQNEAQ.

The CDR3 coding sequence is TGTGCCAGCAGTGGAGTCCTGGCGGCCTCCACAGATACGCAGTATTTT. Its protein product is CASSGVLAASTDTQYF. The J gene is TRBJ2-3, the V gene TRBV25-1, with D unresolved. CDR3 length equals 16 residues. V was clipped by 4 bases and J by 2 bases, with 16 bases between them. Germline-derived CDR1 and CDR2 are MGHDK and SYGVNS.

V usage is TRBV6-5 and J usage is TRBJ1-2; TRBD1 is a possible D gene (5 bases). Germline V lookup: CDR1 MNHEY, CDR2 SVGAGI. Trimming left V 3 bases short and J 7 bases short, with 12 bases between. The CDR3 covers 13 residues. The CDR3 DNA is TGTGCCAGCAGTTATCCAGGGATGGCTGGCTACACCTTC. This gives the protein CASSYPGMAGYTF.

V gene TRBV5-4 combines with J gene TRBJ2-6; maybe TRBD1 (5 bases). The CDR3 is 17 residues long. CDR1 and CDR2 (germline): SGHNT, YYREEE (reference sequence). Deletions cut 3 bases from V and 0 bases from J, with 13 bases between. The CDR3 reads CASSSVGVASGANVLTF. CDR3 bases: TGTGCCAGCAGCTCAGTAGGGGTAGCCTCTGGGGCCAACGTCCTGACTTTC.

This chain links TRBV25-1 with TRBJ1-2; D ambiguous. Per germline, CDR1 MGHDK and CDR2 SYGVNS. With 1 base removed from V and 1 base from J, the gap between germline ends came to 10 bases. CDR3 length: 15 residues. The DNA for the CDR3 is TGTGCCAGCAGTGAATCTCGCACAGTTAACTATGGCTACACCTTC. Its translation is CASSESRTVNYGYTF.

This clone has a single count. CDR3 in DNA: TGTGCCACCAGCAGAGGATACCAAGAGACCCAGTACTTC. Protein sequence: CATSRGYQETQYF. This chain uses TRBV15 with TRBJ2-5; the D is unclear. There are 13 residues in the CDR3. Germline values: CDR1 LNHNV, CDR2 YYDKDF (reference sequence). Trimming removed 1 base at V and 0 bases at J, with 3 bases between.